The 9 T cell receptor beta chains below all came from one sample that was sequenced in a study of persistence of HIV-infected CD4 T cells (TCRdb year 2020). The immunoSEQ hsTCRB assay version 4 in survey mode was used to sequence TCRbeta repertoires from genomic DNA. Drawn from immuneACCESS, this table holds only the in-frame rearrangements with V and J called that TCRdb kept. Clones are partly lost; checked studies trace under half to an unresolved V gene and leave the rest unexplained. The sample includes 40,000 to 45,000 clones, with approximately 90% observed a single time. Less than 2% of the sample goes to the ten largest clones. The treatment or condition label here, explained by the study, means: suppressive antiretroviral therapy. As a nonspecific positive control representing the CD4+ T cell repertoire, the cells were stimulated with anti-CD3/anti-CD28 magnetic beads. Responding CD4+ T cells were sorted on the basis of upregulation of both CD40 ligand and CD69.

Their antigens remain unidentified. The sequencing used CD4+ T cells sorted from PBMCs after roughly 18-hour stimulation, collected from a patient who received antiretroviral therapy. What the cell subset or site label conveys for this sample: CD40L+CD69+ CD4 T cells responding to anti-CD3/anti-CD28 beads, representing the overall repertoire. These receptors all stem from an adult man with HIV who was CMV-seropositive.

The V gene is TRBV7-9, the J gene TRBJ1-2, with 9 bases identical to TRBD1. Looked up from germline, CDR1 is SEHNR and CDR2 is FQNEAQ (reference sequence). The J segment lost 2 bases and the V segment lost 5 bases, leaving 6 bases of the junction unmatched. This CDR3 comprises 15 residues. CDR3 in DNA: TGTGCCAGCAGCCCGGGACAGGGAATAAACTATGGCTACACCTTC. It is translated as CASSPGQGINYGYTF.

The genes are TRBV5-8 and TRBJ1-3, with D unclear. CDR3 length: 13 residues. V was pared by 1 base and J by 5 bases, with 7 bases between. Germline V CDR1 and CDR2: SGHTS, YDEGEE. This CDR3 is CASSLTDRNTIYF. DNA of the CDR3: TGTGCCAGCAGCTTGACAGACCGAAACACCATATATTTT.

This clone appeared a single time. The chain uses TRBV6-1 and TRBJ1-6; D call uncertain. CDR1 MNHNS and CDR2 SASEGT come from the germline V gene. The V gene lost 1 base and the J gene lost 10 bases, with 8 bases spanning the gap. The CDR3 is 13 amino acids. The CDR3 region is CASSEEGRSPLHF. The CDR3 DNA sequence: TGTGCCAGCAGTGAAGAGGGTAGGTCACCCCTCCACTTT.

The chain's CDR3 is CASRSGTSGDNEQFF. CDR3 sequence (DNA): TGTGCCAGCAGGTCCGGGACTAGCGGGGACAATGAGCAGTTCTTC. V is TRBV7-2 and J is TRBJ2-1, with 13 bases that match TRBD2. The CDR3 is made up of 15 amino acids. CDR1 and CDR2 from the germline V gene are SGHTA and FQGNSA. With V trimmed by 6 bases and J by 5 bases, 4 bases remained unmatched.

This chain links TRBV21-1 with TRBJ2-2. TRBV21-1 is noted as a pseudogene. The CDR3 loop spans 17 amino acids. The CDR3 region has the DNA TGTGCCAGCAGCAAAGGGGAGCGGACAAATCGGGGCGGGGAGCTGTTTTTT. Its translation is CASSKGERTNRGGELFF.

The gene calls are TRBV9 and TRBJ2-3, with TRBD2 identical over 8 bases. This CDR3 has 17 amino acids. From germline, CDR1 is SGDLS and CDR2 YYNGEE. Unmatched junction bases numbered 7, after V lost 0 bases and J lost 1 base. CDR3 amino acids: CASSVVAGGRGTDTQYF. As DNA, the CDR3 is TGTGCCAGCAGCGTAGTCGCGGGGGGCAGGGGCACAGATACGCAGTATTTT. The complete variable domain, with remaining parts taken from reference TRBV9 and TRBJ2-3, reads DSGVTQTPKHLITATGQRVTLRCSPRSGDLSVYWYQQSLDQGLQFLIQYYNGEERAKGNILERFSAQQFPDLHSELNLSSLELGDSALYFCASSVVAGGRGTDTQYFGPGTRLTVL.

This clone was seen just once. The chain joins TRBV6-5 to TRBJ2-7, with D unresolved. The CDR3 is made up of 14 amino acids. Germline CDR1 reads MNHEY; CDR2 reads SVGAGI. The V gene lost 5 bases and the J gene lost 1 base, with 12 bases spanning the gap. CDR3 nucleotide sequence: TGTGCCAGCAGTCTCCCGGACCATTCCTACGAGCAGTACTTC. This encodes CASSLPDHSYEQYF.

The rearrangement links TRBV7-9 to TRBJ1-2, with D perhaps TRBD1 (6 bases). CDR3 length: 13 amino acids. V lost 5 bases to trimming and J lost 4 bases, with 11 bases between them. CDR1 and CDR2 (germline): SEHNR, FQNEAQ (reference sequence). CDR3 in amino acids: CASSQGRGYGYTF. The CDR3 region has the DNA TGTGCCAGCAGCCAGGGGAGGGGCTATGGCTACACCTTC.

This clone was detected only once. The V and J genes are TRBV9 and TRBJ1-4, with 7 bases lining up with TRBD1. Germline assignment: CDR1 SGDLS and CDR2 YYNGEE. Unmatched junction bases numbered 4, after V lost 1 base and J lost 7 bases. The CDR3 totals 14 residues. DNA of the CDR3: TGTGCCAGCAGCGTAAGAGCAGGGGGTGAAAAACTGTTTTTT. It specifies CASSVRAGGEKLFF.